This T cell receptor beta chain emerged from a study of regulatory T cells in long-lasting Graves disease. Time point indicated: newly diagnosed GD, antithyroid drugs for less than 3 months. PBMC RNA served as the TCR library source. There are many counts of this clonotype. An end of the junction does not agree with germline; a read error may underlie this. To make TCR beta libraries, researchers used iRepertoire HTBI primers and Arm-PCR of CDR3 regions. One entry per CDR3 protein results from TCRdb running MiXCR on the multiplex PCR reads. The data contain 560,000 or so distinct CDR3 sequences, about 16% of them singletons. The sample was also reused in another study, on T cells in Graves' hyperthyroidism and ophthalmopathy. That study adds: Hyperthyroidism of Graves' type that showed no ophthalmopathy progression within 18 months was stable. Exclusion of a patient resulted from uncontrolled infection, other autoimmune disease, pregnancy or lactation. An initial round of RT-PCR targeting the TCR CDR3 relied on the HTBI primer set.

Sequenced here: peripheral blood mononuclear cells (PBMCs), sampled at new diagnosis, from a patient treated with antithyroid drugs. This TCR came from a man in his late teens or twenties with Graves disease.

The CDR3 DNA reads TGCGCCAGCAGATTGGACAGGGGTCAGCCCCAGCATTTT. Its protein is CASRLDRGQPQHF. The chain couples TRBV5-1 to TRBJ1-5; 9 bases map to TRBD1. Germline CDR1 reads SGHRS; CDR2 reads YFSETQ. This CDR3 has 13 residues.